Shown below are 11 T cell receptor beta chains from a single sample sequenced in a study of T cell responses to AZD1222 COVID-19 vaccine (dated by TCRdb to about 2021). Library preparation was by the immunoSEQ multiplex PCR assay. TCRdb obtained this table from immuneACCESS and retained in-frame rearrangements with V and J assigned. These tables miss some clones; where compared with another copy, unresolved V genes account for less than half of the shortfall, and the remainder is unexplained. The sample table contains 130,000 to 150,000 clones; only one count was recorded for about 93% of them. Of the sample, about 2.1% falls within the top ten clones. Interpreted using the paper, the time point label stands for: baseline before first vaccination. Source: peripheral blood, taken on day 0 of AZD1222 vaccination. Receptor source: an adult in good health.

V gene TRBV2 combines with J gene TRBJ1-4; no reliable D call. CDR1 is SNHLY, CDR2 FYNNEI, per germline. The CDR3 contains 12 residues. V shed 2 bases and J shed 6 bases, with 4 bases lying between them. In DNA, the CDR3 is TGTGCCAGCAGTGAATACGATGAAAAACTGTTTTTT. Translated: CASSEYDEKLFF.

The CDR3, as DNA: TGTGCCAGCAGCTTACGTGTCGCCAGTTCTAACTATGGCTACACCTTC. Translating gives CASSLRVASSNYGYTF. The V call is TRBV7-9, the J call TRBJ1-2; the D is unclear. Germline V lookup: CDR1 SEHNR, CDR2 FQNEAQ (reference sequence). This CDR3 comprises 16 residues. V lost 2 bases to trimming and J lost 0 bases, with 13 bases between them.

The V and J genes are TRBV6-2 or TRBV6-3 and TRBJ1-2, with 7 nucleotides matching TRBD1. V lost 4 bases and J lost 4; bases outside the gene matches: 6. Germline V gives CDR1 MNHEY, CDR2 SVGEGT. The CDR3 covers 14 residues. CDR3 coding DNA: TGTGCCAGCAGTTTCATCGACAGGGCCTATGGCTACACCTTC. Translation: CASSFIDRAYGYTF.

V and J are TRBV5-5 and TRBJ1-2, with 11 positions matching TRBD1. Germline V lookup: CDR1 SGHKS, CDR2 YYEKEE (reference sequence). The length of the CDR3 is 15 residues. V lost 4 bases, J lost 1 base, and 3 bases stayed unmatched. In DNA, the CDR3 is TGTGCCAGCAGCATAGGGACAGGGGGTAACTATGGCTACACCTTC. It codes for CASSIGTGGNYGYTF.

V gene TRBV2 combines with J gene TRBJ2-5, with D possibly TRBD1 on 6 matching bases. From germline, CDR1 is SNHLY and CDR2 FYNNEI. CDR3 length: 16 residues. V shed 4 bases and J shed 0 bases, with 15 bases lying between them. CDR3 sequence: CASSVSAGANQETQYF. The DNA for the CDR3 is TGTGCCAGCAGTGTCTCCGCAGGGGCAAACCAAGAGACCCAGTACTTC.

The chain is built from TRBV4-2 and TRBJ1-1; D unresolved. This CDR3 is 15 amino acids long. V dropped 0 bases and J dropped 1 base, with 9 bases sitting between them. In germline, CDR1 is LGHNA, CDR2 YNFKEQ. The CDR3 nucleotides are TGTGCCAGCAGCCAAGAAGGAACGGGGAACACTGAAGCTTTCTTT. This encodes CASSQEGTGNTEAFF.

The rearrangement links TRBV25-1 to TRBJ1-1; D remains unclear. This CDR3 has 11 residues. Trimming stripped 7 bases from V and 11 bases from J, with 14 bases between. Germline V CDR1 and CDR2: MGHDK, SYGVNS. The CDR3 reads CASKGYTSAFF. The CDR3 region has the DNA TGTGCCAGCAAAGGTTATACGTCTGCTTTCTTT.

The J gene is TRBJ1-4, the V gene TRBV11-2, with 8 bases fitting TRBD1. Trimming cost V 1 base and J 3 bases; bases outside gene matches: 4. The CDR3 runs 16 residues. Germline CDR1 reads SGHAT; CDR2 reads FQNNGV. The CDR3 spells CASSLGGDRPNEKLFF. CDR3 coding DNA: TGTGCCAGCAGCTTAGGAGGGGACAGGCCTAATGAAAAACTGTTTTTT.

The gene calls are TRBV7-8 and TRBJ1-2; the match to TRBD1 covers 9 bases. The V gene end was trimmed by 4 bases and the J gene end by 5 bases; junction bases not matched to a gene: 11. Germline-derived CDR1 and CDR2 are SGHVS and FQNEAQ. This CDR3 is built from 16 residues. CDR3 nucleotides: TGTGCCAGCAGCTCTTCGGGTCGGACAGGGGCATATGGCTACACCTTC. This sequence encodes CASSSSGRTGAYGYTF.

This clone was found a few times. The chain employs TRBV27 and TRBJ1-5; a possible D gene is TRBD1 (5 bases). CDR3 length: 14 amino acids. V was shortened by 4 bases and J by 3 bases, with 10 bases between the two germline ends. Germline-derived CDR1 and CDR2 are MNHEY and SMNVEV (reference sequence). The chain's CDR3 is CASSSRDYNQPQHF. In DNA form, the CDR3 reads TGTGCCAGCAGTTCCAGGGACTACAATCAGCCCCAGCATTTT.

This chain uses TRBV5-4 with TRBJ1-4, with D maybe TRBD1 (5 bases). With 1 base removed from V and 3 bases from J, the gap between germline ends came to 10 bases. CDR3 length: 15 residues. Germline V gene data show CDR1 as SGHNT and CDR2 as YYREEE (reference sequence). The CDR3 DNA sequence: TGTGCCAGCAGCTTGTATCAGGGCCCTAATGAAAAACTGTTTTTT. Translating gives CASSLYQGPNEKLFF. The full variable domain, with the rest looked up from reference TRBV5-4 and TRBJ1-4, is ETGVTQSPTHLIKTRGQQVTLRCSSQSGHNTVSWYQQALGQGPQFIFQYYREEENGRGNFPPRFSGLQFPNYSSELNVNALELDDSALYLCASSLYQGPNEKLFFGSGTQLSVL.